This TCR beta chain derives from a study of blood T cells in healthy people across ages. A second PCR, run for about 6 to 11 cycles, used a sample-barcoded 5' primer plus a J-beta primer mix. TCRdb analysed the 5' RACE reads with MiXCR anew, one entry per CDR3 protein. The sample yields fewer than 1,200,000 distinct CDR3 sequences, about 25% seen once. This clonotype was seen once. Each individual donor underwent a draw of approximately 9.6 milliliters of peripheral blood. This sample was also put to use in a study of T cells of mothers and their children.

Sequenced material: blood. This TCR was recovered from a girl aged 2 to 10 in good health.

For the CDR3, the DNA is TGCAGTGCATTGAACAGGACCTCAATGAACACTGAAGCTTTCTTT. Residues: CSALNRTSMNTEAFF. V and J are TRBV20-1 and TRBJ1-1; possible D gene TRBD1, 5 bases. The CDR3 consists of 15 residues. Germline values: CDR1 DFQATT, CDR2 SNEGSKA (reference sequence). The V and J ends lost 6 bases and 0 bases respectively, with 17 bases between them.